The T cell receptor beta chain described here comes from a study of blood T cell repertoires in COVID-19. Study overall: Specimens from acute and convalescent COVID-19 originated in the United States, Italy and Spain. PBMCs, B-cell-depleted T cells, or T cells provided the cDNA or gDNA that made up the material.

Here immunoSEQ multiplex PCR was the method, and the copy in TCRdb shows in-frame clones only, minus some. The table shows about 220,000 clones, with approximately 80% occurring only once. This clonotype was obtained from a man aged 25-45 years with active or convalescent COVID-19. Material: peripheral blood.

As DNA, the CDR3 is TGTGCCAGCAGTCCGGGACTAGCGGGAGGGCAGTTCTTC. This codes for CASSPGLAGGQFF. V usage is TRBV27 and J usage is TRBJ2-1; 15 bases line up with TRBD2. Looked up from germline, CDR1 is MNHEY and CDR2 is SMNVEV (reference sequence). The CDR3 is made up of 13 amino acids. The ends lost 5 bases at V and 12 bases at J; junction bases unmatched: 2.